This T cell receptor (beta chain) was sequenced for a study of metastatic and nonmetastatic thyroid tumors. The overall study: Repertoires of blood and of tissue (tumor or nodule) from malignant and benign thyroid patients were compared. Findings and caveats of the study: Reportedly, malignant thyroid tumors had significantly higher TCR beta diversity than benign nodules, in blood and tumor.

Treatment of any kind had been given to no patient before thyroid surgery. Original analysis: The study built a papillary thyroid cancer distant-metastasis classifier from CDR3 differences across clinicopathological groups. Via MiXCR, TCRdb re-called the PCR reads. Clone size and V and J calls follow TCRdb, not the original study. The sample yields fewer than 30,000 clones, around 14% seen once. Turning to this clone: The antigen remains unidentified.

V was cut by 2 bases and J by 8 bases, with 18 bases left in between. Germline lookup yields CDR1 KGHDR and CDR2 SFDVKD. The CDR3 has 16 residues. Sequences were obtained from blood. The clonotype comes from a female donor with papillary thyroid cancer or a benign thyroid nodule (not recorded which). Some clones in this sample may be carry-over from other donors' samples. This chain uses TRBV24-1 with TRBJ2-1, with a possible D match to TRBD2 (6 bases). The CDR3 loop reads CATSDSRGVAWYEQFF. The CDR3 coding sequence is TGTGCCACCAGTGATTCCCGCGGGGTGGCATGGTATGAGCAGTTCTTC.